This T cell receptor (beta chain) stems from a study of T-cell reconstitution after alpha-beta-depleted transplantation in children. Construction of the TCRbeta library involved unique molecular identifiers. TCRdb redid the calling of the PCR reads with MiXCR, one entry per CDR3 protein. The data contain about 230,000 distinct CDR3 sequences, 9.7% of them singletons. V dropped 4 bases and J dropped 0 bases, with 16 bases sitting between them. Germline values: CDR1 MDHEN, CDR2 SYDVKM. The CDR3 extends over 16 amino acids. The clonotype comes from a human donor who donated a stem cell graft to a child with SCID. V gene TRBV28 combines with J gene TRBJ2-7, with D possibly matching TRBD2 (6 bases). Material: PBMCs from the stem cell graft donor, obtained from the stem cell graft. The CDR3 DNA sequence: TGTGCCAGCAGTTCCGCGGGGTCTCACCACTCCTACGAGCAGTACTTC. It codes for CASSSAGSHHSYEQYF.